This T cell receptor (beta chain) was captured in a study of T-cell memory formation after mild COVID-19. Overall study context: TCR clusters were largely donor specific.

Researchers used 5'RACE with constant-segment primers to make TCR alpha and TCR beta cDNA libraries that carry sample barcodes and UMIs. One entry per CDR3 protein results from TCRdb running MiXCR on the 5' RACE reads. The data contain just under 550,000 distinct CDR3 sequences, around 21% of them singletons. The CDR3 extends over 14 amino acids. V trimming: 8 bases; J trimming: 4 bases; junction bases outside the gene matches: 8. The germline V gene encodes CDR1 MGHRA and CDR2 YSYEKL. J is TRBJ2-5 and V is TRBV4-1; TRBD2 matches at 9 bases. This sequence was found in an adult woman who had mild COVID-19 (a few samples of this study predate the infection). Cell type and time point are not known. Sequenced: PBMCs or a T cell subset sorted from them (not recorded which). The chain's CDR3 is CASALAGKTETQYF. The CDR3 nucleotides read TGCGCCAGCGCCCTAGCGGGGAAGACAGAGACCCAGTACTTC.